One and the same sample provided the 26 T cell receptor beta chains below, sequenced in a study of T cell responses to AZD1222 COVID-19 vaccine. The assay was immunoSEQ multiplex PCR, and TCRdb's table has in-frame clones only and misses some. The sample lists roughly 120,000 clones; around nine tenths were seen once. Specimen: peripheral blood, collected 28 days after the second dose of the MenACWY control vaccine. The receptor set was obtained from an adult who received the MenACWY meningococcal vaccine as a control.

This chain uses TRBV11-3 with TRBJ1-1; the match to TRBD1 covers 8 bases. V dropped 5 bases and J dropped 5; count of bases not matched to a gene: 4. The CDR3 consists of 13 residues. CDR1 is SGHNT and CDR2 is YENEEA in the germline V gene. The CDR3 loop reads CASSPTGGTEAFF. CDR3 DNA sequence: TGTGCCAGCAGCCCCACAGGGGGGACTGAAGCTTTCTTT.

This rearrangement joins TRBV5-5 to TRBJ2-1, with D uncertain. Trimming removed 0 bases from V and 0 bases from J, with 7 bases in between. CDR1 and CDR2 from the germline V gene are SGHKS and YYEKEE (reference sequence). CDR3 size: 15 residues. The CDR3 loop reads CASSLDPSSYNEQFF. DNA of the CDR3: TGTGCCAGCAGCTTGGACCCGAGCTCCTACAATGAGCAGTTCTTC.

The chain is built from TRBV6-2 or TRBV6-3 and TRBJ2-7, with D hard to call. V lost 4 bases to trimming and J lost 2 bases, with 3 bases between them. Germline CDR1 MNHEY, CDR2 SVGEGT. CDR3 size: 11 residues. This chain's CDR3 is CASSSTYEQYF. The CDR3 DNA reads TGTGCCAGCAGTTCCACCTACGAGCAGTACTTC.

V gene TRBV2 combines with J gene TRBJ2-7, with a weak D call TRBD1 (5 bases). This CDR3 has 13 residues. Trimming cost V 4 bases and J 2 bases, with 9 bases left between them. Germline CDR1 is SNHLY and CDR2 is FYNNEI. Here the CDR3 DNA reads TGTGCCAGCAGTGTGGTAGGGGCCTACGAGCAGTACTTC. Translation: CASSVVGAYEQYF.

This clone was recorded a few times. The J gene is TRBJ2-2, the V gene TRBV19; D gene unclear. In germline, CDR1 is LNHDA, CDR2 SQIVND (reference sequence). V lost 3 bases and J 4 bases, leaving 3 bases between the germline ends. The CDR3 spans 12 residues. The CDR3 here is CASSIITGELFF. The DNA of the CDR3 is TGTGCCAGTAGTATCATCACCGGGGAGCTGTTTTTT.

V usage is TRBV3-1 (or the pseudogene TRBV3-2) and J usage is TRBJ2-2; D call uncertain. V lost 0 bases, J lost 6 bases, and 2 bases lay in between. CDR1 is LGHDT and CDR2 is YNNKEL in the germline V gene (reference sequence). The CDR3 covers 12 residues. In nucleotides, the CDR3 is TGTGCCAGCAGCCAAGATTCCGGGGAGCTGTTTTTT. Protein product: CASSQDSGELFF.

The rearrangement links TRBV5-4 to TRBJ2-1, with TRBD2 matching over 9 bases. The length of the CDR3 is 17 residues. J was trimmed by 7 bases and V by 4 bases; bases with no gene match: 15. CDR1 is SGHNT and CDR2 is YYREEE in the germline V gene (reference sequence). The CDR3 here is CASSKTTLAGDGNEQFF. CDR3 nucleotide sequence: TGTGCCAGCAGCAAAACAACTTTAGCGGGAGACGGGAATGAGCAGTTCTTC.

The V and J genes are TRBV7-2 and TRBJ2-1; a possible D gene is TRBD2 (6 bases). This CDR3 region has 15 residues. V lost 3 bases and J 5 bases, leaving 14 bases between the germline ends. The germline gives CDR1 SGHTA, CDR2 FQGNSA. CDR3 region: CASSLRGGTHNEQFF. The DNA of the CDR3 is TGTGCCAGCAGCTTGAGGGGAGGCACACACAATGAGCAGTTCTTC. The whole variable domain, remainder taken from reference TRBV7-2 and TRBJ2-1, is GAGVSQSPSNKVTEKGKDVELRCDPISGHTALYWYRQSLGQGLEFLIYFQGNSAPDKSGLPSDRFSAERTGGSVSTLTIQRTQQEDSAVYLCASSLRGGTHNEQFFGPGTRLTVL.

This chain uses TRBV7-8 with TRBJ2-1; D not resolved. Germline CDR1 SGHVS, CDR2 FQNEAQ. Trimming pared 0 bases from V and 9 bases from J, leaving 9 bases between. The CDR3 contains 13 residues. CDR3 residues: CASSLAYLAEQFF. The CDR3 DNA reads TGTGCCAGCAGCTTAGCCTACCTTGCTGAGCAGTTCTTC.

The chain has TRBV12-3 or TRBV12-4 and TRBJ2-1; D not certain. V was shortened by 6 bases and J by 7 bases, with 10 bases between the two germline ends. The CDR3 is 12 amino acids. The CDR3 spells CASSYRTNEQFF. CDR3 in DNA: TGTGCCAGCAGCTACCGGACGAATGAGCAGTTCTTC.

This chain links TRBV28 with TRBJ1-4; D gene unclear. V dropped 6 bases and J dropped 0 bases, with 11 bases sitting between them. The CDR3 has 15 residues. Germline values: CDR1 MDHEN, CDR2 SYDVKM. The CDR3 DNA sequence: TGTGCCAGCAGCTGGGGTCGAGCAACTAATGAAAAACTGTTTTTT. Translated, it gives CASSWGRATNEKLFF. The whole variable domain, filled in from reference TRBV28 and TRBJ1-4, reads DVKVTQSSRYLVKRTGEKVFLECVQDMDHENMFWYRQDPGLGLRLIYFSYDVKMKEKGDIPEGYSVSREKKERFSLILESASTNQTSMYLCASSWGRATNEKLFFGSGTQLSVL.

The chain joins TRBV4-3 to TRBJ2-2; possibly TRBD1 or TRBD2 for D (5 bases each). Trimming took off 0 bases at V and 4 bases at J, with 9 bases between the two ends. The CDR3 is 15 residues long. Germline V gives CDR1 LGHNA, CDR2 YSLEER. The CDR3 region has the DNA TGCGCCAGCAGCCAAGACCCGGGGACCACCGGGGAGCTGTTTTTT. It encodes CASSQDPGTTGELFF.

The gene calls are TRBV2 and TRBJ2-7; 7 bases map to TRBD1. The CDR3 is made up of 12 amino acids. With 5 bases clipped from V and 3 bases from J, the junction kept 1 base outside the gene matches. Germline CDR1 SNHLY, CDR2 FYNNEI. CDR3 sequence reads: CASSSGGYEQYF. The CDR3 nucleotides are TGTGCCAGCAGTTCAGGGGGCTACGAGCAGTACTTC. Complete variable domain (other parts from reference TRBV2 and TRBJ2-7): EPEVTQTPSHQVTQMGQEVILRCVPISNHLYFYWYRQILGQKVEFLVSFYNNEISEKSEIFDDQFSVERPDGSNFTLKIRSTKLEDSAMYFCASSSGGYEQYFGPGTRLTVT.

This sequence joins TRBV29-1 and TRBJ2-3; D is uncertain. V lost 4 bases, J lost 8 bases, and 10 bases lay in between. The CDR3 runs 11 residues. Per the germline V gene, CDR1 is SQVTM and CDR2 is ANQGSEA. CDR3 in DNA: TGCAGCGTTGTTCCCGGACCTACGCAGTATTTT. This translates into CSVVPGPTQYF.

The chain combines TRBV6-1 with TRBJ2-7; D not resolved. The CDR3 is 16 residues long. The V gene's germline CDR1 is MNHNS and CDR2 SASEGT. The V end was cut by 0 bases, the J end by 5 bases, with 17 bases between. The CDR3 region is CASSEAVSPLSNEQYF. The CDR3, as DNA: TGTGCCAGCAGTGAAGCGGTGAGCCCCCTTAGCAACGAGCAGTACTTC.

The chain links TRBV2 to TRBJ2-5; 8 nucleotides line up with TRBD1. Germline V gives CDR1 SNHLY, CDR2 FYNNEI. V lost 6 bases and J lost 5; bases outside the gene matches: 11. This CDR3 has 15 amino acids. CDR3 region: CASRPGQGRSETQYF. CDR3 coding DNA: TGTGCCAGCAGGCCCGGACAGGGCCGATCGGAGACCCAGTACTTC.

The chain links TRBV6-4 to TRBJ1-2; 7 bases align to TRBD1. The CDR3 length is 14 residues. V was pared by 6 bases and J by 7 bases, with 11 bases of the junction left unmatched. CDR1 is MRHNA, CDR2 SNTAGT, per germline. CDR3: CASSAVGQRSGYTF. CDR3 in DNA: TGTGCCAGCAGCGCCGTGGGACAGCGGTCTGGCTACACCTTC.

This chain links TRBV4-1 with TRBJ2-6; no definite D call. V was shortened by 1 base and J by 0 bases, with 7 bases between the two germline ends. CDR3 length: 16 residues. In germline, CDR1 is MGHRA, CDR2 YSYEKL. CDR3 in DNA: TGCGCCAGCAGCCAAGTCGACTCCTCTGGGGCCAACGTCCTGACTTTC. As protein: CASSQVDSSGANVLTF.

This rearrangement joins TRBV10-1 to TRBJ2-3, with D possibly called TRBD1 or TRBD2 (5 bases each). This CDR3 comprises 13 residues. CDR1 WNHNN and CDR2 SYGVQD come from the germline V gene (reference sequence). With 3 bases removed from V and 8 bases from J, the gap between germline ends came to 12 bases. CDR3 DNA sequence: TGCGCCAGCAGTGAATCGGGGCTGGGTACGCAGTATTTT. Protein product: CASSESGLGTQYF.

The J gene is TRBJ2-3, the V gene TRBV7-2; weak D call: TRBD1 (6 bases). Germline assignment: CDR1 SGHTA and CDR2 FQGNSA. The germline V and J ends were trimmed by 4 bases and 9 bases, with 14 bases remaining between them. The CDR3 contains 13 residues. CDR3 in amino acids: CASSWGQDETQYF. The CDR3 bases are TGTGCCAGCAGCTGGGGGCAGGATGAAACGCAGTATTTT. The full variable domain, in which reference TRBV7-2 and TRBJ2-3 provide the parts outside the CDR3, is GAGVSQSPSNKVTEKGKDVELRCDPISGHTALYWYRQSLGQGLEFLIYFQGNSAPDKSGLPSDRFSAERTGGSVSTLTIQRTQQEDSAVYLCASSWGQDETQYFGPGTRLTVL.

This clone was detected only once. J is TRBJ2-7 and V is TRBV7-2, with 11 bases matching TRBD2. The CDR3 is made up of 15 amino acids. The J segment lost 2 bases and the V segment lost 4 bases, leaving 4 bases of the junction unmatched. Germline loops: CDR1 SGHTA, CDR2 FQGNSA. CDR3 in DNA: TGTGCCAGCAGCTACGGGACTAGCGGAGCCTACGAGCAGTACTTC. It translates to CASSYGTSGAYEQYF.

This clone was observed once. The genes are TRBV27 and TRBJ2-7; 10 nucleotides align to TRBD1. The CDR3 totals 16 residues. V dropped 5 bases and J dropped 7; count of bases not matched to a gene: 14. The germline V gene encodes CDR1 MNHEY and CDR2 SMNVEV (reference sequence). This chain's CDR3 is CASSGGPGQGRREQYF. DNA for the CDR3: TGTGCCAGCAGTGGGGGGCCGGGACAGGGGCGTCGGGAGCAGTACTTC.

This clone was observed a single time. The chain links TRBV19 to TRBJ1-1; the D is unclear. The germline V gene has CDR1 LNHDA and CDR2 SQIVND (reference sequence). CDR3 length: 13 amino acids. Trimming stripped 4 bases from V and 1 base from J, with 7 bases between. The CDR3 is CASSRTPNTEAFF. In DNA, the CDR3 is TGTGCCAGTAGTAGGACCCCGAACACTGAAGCTTTCTTT.

This rearrangement joins TRBV19 to TRBJ1-5; TRBD1 matches at 8 bases. Unmatched junction bases numbered 13, after V lost 10 bases and J lost 5 bases. The germline CDR1 and CDR2 sequences are LNHDA and SQIVND (reference sequence). This CDR3 spans 15 amino acids. The DNA of the CDR3 is TGTGCCACCGTGGACAGGGTGACGGAGGATCAGCCCCAGCATTTT. Its protein product is CATVDRVTEDQPQHF. Full variable domain (rest looked up from reference TRBV19 and TRBJ1-5): DGGITQSPKYLFRKEGQNVTLSCEQNLNHDAMYWYRQDPGQGLRLIYYSQIVNDFQKGDIAEGYSVSREKKESFPLTVTSAQKNPTAFYLCATVDRVTEDQPQHFGDGTRLSIL.

The chain carries TRBV9 and TRBJ2-1; D remains unclear. CDR3 length: 13 residues. Trimming pared 0 bases from V and 3 bases from J, leaving 4 bases between. Per the germline V gene, CDR1 is SGDLS and CDR2 is YYNGEE. This chain's CDR3 is CASSVGSYNEQFF. The CDR3 region has the DNA TGTGCCAGCAGCGTAGGGAGCTACAATGAGCAGTTCTTC.

The chain is built from TRBV5-1 and TRBJ2-2, with 7 positions matching TRBD2. Germline values: CDR1 SGHRS, CDR2 YFSETQ. The CDR3 has 16 amino acids. V shed 2 bases and J 5 bases; nucleotides not matched to a gene: 9. The CDR3 nucleotides are TGCGCCAGCAGCTTTCACAGCGGGATCGGGACCGGGGAGCTGTTTTTT. Amino acids: CASSFHSGIGTGELFF.